This TCR beta chain was profiled in a study of OX40 agonist ivuxolimab in advanced cancers. CDR3 length: 15 amino acids. The germline CDR1 and CDR2 sequences are SEHNR and FQNEAQ (reference sequence). The V gene end was trimmed by 5 bases and the J gene end by 4 bases; junction bases not matched to a gene: 6. Profiled with immunoSEQ multiplex PCR; TCRdb holds only in-frame clones, not every one. The profile shows 9,000 to 15,000 clones, about 87% of them singletons. This clone was observed a single time. The sequence derives from an adult with an advanced solid tumor such as melanoma, head and neck, liver or kidney cancer. Sequences were derived from CD4+ or CD8+ T cells sorted from blood, sampled in a trial of the OX40 agonist ivuxolimab. The J gene is TRBJ1-1, the V gene TRBV7-9; the match to TRBD1 covers 11 bases. The CDR3 bases are TGTGCCAGCAGCCCCGGACAGGGGGCGAGCACTGAAGCTTTCTTT. Encoded protein: CASSPGQGASTEAFF.